These T cell receptor beta chains were read from a single sample in a study of metastatic and nonmetastatic thyroid tumors. TCRdb reanalyzed the PCR reads via MiXCR. The repertoire holds about 23,000 clones, with around 26% as singletons. The sequenced material came from blood. The receptors shown here come from a male donor with papillary thyroid cancer or a benign thyroid nodule (not recorded which). Some clones in this sample may be carry-over from other donors' samples. The CDR3 runs from the conserved cysteine through the conserved F or W. A D gene is named only where the DNA matches it firmly. The size field is filled for only some rows; it gives once, few, many or a size class.

10	NA	TRBV2	many	TRBJ1-2	CASLVDLQVF	TGTGCCAGCTTAGTCGATTTACAGGTCTTC
16	TRBD1	TRBV4-2	many	TRBJ2-5	CASSQGAQGVGETQYF	TGTGCCAGCAGCCAAGGGGCACAGGGGGTAGGTGAGACCCAGTACTTC
15	NA	TRBV27	few	TRBJ2-7	CASSFLPGTPYEQYF	TGTGCCAGCAGTTTTCTCCCAGGGACGCCCTACGAGCAGTACTTC
16	NA	TRBV11-1	NA	TRBJ2-1	CASSLERPLGFYEHFF	TGTGCCAGCAGCTTAGAAAGACCGCTTGGGTTCTATGAGCATTTCTTC
15	TRBD1	TRBV20-1	few	TRBJ1-1	CSAREIDRGPTEAFF	TGCAGTGCTAGAGAGATAGACAGGGGGCCCACTGAAGCTTTCTTT
13	NA	TRBV6-1	many	TRBJ2-3	CASAGAPADTQYF	TGTGCCAGCGCAGGGGCCCCCGCAGATACGCAGTATTTT
12	NA	TRBV28	many	TRBJ2-1	CASSSRTGREFF	TGTGCCAGCAGTTCCCGGACAGGGAGGGAGTTCTTC
16	TRBD2	TRBV7-2	NA	TRBJ2-5	CASSLGAGGPQETQYF	TGTGCCAGCAGCTTAGGGGCGGGGGGGCCCCAAGAGACCCAGTACTTC
16	TRBD1	TRBV6-1	NA	TRBJ2-2	CASSVTGMANTGELFF	TGTGCCAGCAGTGTGACAGGGATGGCGAACACCGGGGAGCTGTTTTTT
13	TRBD2	TRBV6-1	many	TRBJ2-1	CASSRPAGGPWFF	TGTGCCAGCAGCCGCCCAGCGGGAGGGCCCTGGTTCTTC
13	NA	TRBV5-1	medium-sized	TRBJ2-1	CASSRDNYNEQFF	TGCGCCAGCAGCCGGGACAACTACAATGAGCAGTTCTTC
17	TRBD2	TRBV3-1	NA	TRBJ2-1	CASSPGLAGGAYNEQFF	TGTGCCAGCAGCCCCGGACTAGCGGGAGGAGCCTACAATGAGCAGTTCTTC
15	NA	TRBV5-8	NA	TRBJ1-1	CASSYSQGMNTEAFF	TGTGCCAGCAGCTATTCACAGGGAATGAACACTGAAGCTTTCTTT
14	NA	TRBV12-3/TRBV12-4	NA	TRBJ2-7	CASSSTGQLYEQYF	TGTGCCAGCAGTTCCACGGGACAACTCTACGAGCAGTACTTC
17	NA	TRBV20-1	medium-sized	TRBJ2-7	CSARAVGNPVGSYEQYF	TGCAGTGCTAGAGCCGTCGGTAACCCCGTCGGGTCCTACGAGCAGTACTTC
15	NA	TRBV7-8	many	TRBJ1-3	CASSVDRFSGNTIYF	TGTGCCAGCAGCGTGGACCGCTTCTCTGGAAACACCATATATTTT
12	NA	TRBV29-1	many	TRBJ1-2	CSVQFSNYGYTF	TGCAGTGTCCAGTTTTCCAACTATGGCTACACCTTC
14	NA	TRBV20-1	NA	TRBJ2-5	CSARKGRLVESQYF	TGCAGTGCTAGGAAGGGGCGCCTCGTGGAGTCCCAGTACTTC
15	NA	TRBV18	many	TRBJ2-1	CASSPLRRQNNEQFF	TGTGCCAGCTCACCACTCCGAAGACAGAACAATGAGCAGTTCTTC
17	TRBD2	TRBV4-1	many	TRBJ2-1	CASSGRTSGRSYNEQFF	TGCGCCAGCAGCGGGCGGACTAGCGGGAGATCCTACAATGAGCAGTTCTTC
10	NA	TRBV29-1	many	TRBJ1-2	CSVANYGYTF	TGCAGCGTTGCTAACTATGGCTACACCTTC
16	TRBD1	TRBV24-1	many	TRBJ2-5	CATSDSRLGGKETQYF	TGTGCCACCAGTGATTCGCGTCTAGGGGGCAAAGAGACCCAGTACTTC
13	NA	TRBV20-1	NA	TRBJ1-3	CSAQTGGGNTIYF	TGCAGTGCACAGACAGGTGGGGGAAACACCATATATTTT
13	TRBD2	TRBV20-1	many	TRBJ2-5	CSARAGYQETQYF	TGCAGTGCCCGAGCGGGGTACCAAGAGACCCAGTACTTC
14	TRBD2	TRBV6-1	many	TRBJ2-5	CASRTSGVRETQYF	TGTGCCAGCAGGACTAGCGGAGTGAGAGAGACCCAGTACTTC
14	NA	TRBV7-8	NA	TRBJ2-1	CASGRGEAYNEQSF	TGTGCCAGCGGTAGGGGAGAGGCATACAATGAGCAGTCCTTC
12	NA	TRBV29-1	many	TRBJ2-2	CSVDGYTGELFF	TGCAGCGTTGACGGGTACACCGGGGAGCTGTTTTTT
14	TRBD1	TRBV20-1	NA	TRBJ2-7	CSARALGRDSEQYF	TGCAGTGCTAGAGCCCTCGGCCGGGACAGCGAGCAGTACTTC
17	TRBD2	TRBV16	many	TRBJ2-1	CASSLEGVREARDEQFF	TGTGCCAGCAGCCTGGAAGGAGTGCGGGAGGCGAGGGATGAGCAGTTCTTC
11	NA	TRBV3-1	many	TRBJ2-7	CASSGLYEQYF	TGTGCCAGCAGCGGCCTCTACGAGCAGTACTTC
17	TRBD2	TRBV4-2	NA	TRBJ2-3	CASSQDLAGESTDTQYF	TGTGCCAGCAGCCAAGATTTAGCGGGAGAGAGCACAGATACGCAGTATTTT
13	TRBD1	TRBV19	many	TRBJ2-1	CASRDRSYNEQFF	TGTGCCAGTAGGGACAGGTCCTACAATGAGCAGTTCTTC